The rows below give T cell receptor beta chains drawn from one sample of a study of vaccination and CD4 T cells after COVID-19. From the PCR reads, TCRdb called clonotypes with MiXCR, one entry per CDR3 protein. The sample consists of 9,000 to 13,000 distinct CDR3 sequences, about 31% of them appearing once. Their antigens remain unidentified. This specimen was CD4+ T cells from blood, cultured in vitro, taken after SARS-CoV-2 vaccination. The receptors derive from a human donor who had recovered from COVID-19. CDR3s include the opening cysteine and the closing phenylalanine or tryptophan. The D gene is left open where the match is weak. A row's size may be missing; if present it is once, few, many or a size class.

abundance | d_gene | j_gene | v_gene | CDR3nt | CDR3aa
NA | NA | TRBJ2-4 | TRBV29-1 | TGCAGCGTTGAAGACAGAGGAAGGGACATTCAGTACTTC | CSVEDRGRDIQYF
NA | NA | TRBJ1-1 | TRBV18 | TGTGCCAGCTCACCACCGAGCGGGGGCCTAAGTGGCACTGAAGCTTTCTTT | CASSPPSGGLSGTEAFF
NA | NA | TRBJ1-5 | TRBV19 | TGTGCCAGTAGTCCCTCAGGCAGCAATCAGCCCCAGCATTTT | CASSPSGSNQPQHF
NA | NA | TRBJ1-5 | TRBV2 | TGTGCCAGCAGCACTGCAAGGGGAGGTTATCAGCCCCAGCATTTT | CASSTARGGYQPQHF
few | NA | TRBJ2-5 | TRBV7-6 | TGTGCCAGCAGCCGCCGGGGCCAAGAGACCCAGTACTTC | CASSRRGQETQYF
NA | NA | TRBJ1-1 | TRBV29-1 | TGCAGCGGCGGTGGGGATACTGAAGCTTTCTTT | CSGGGDTEAFF
few | NA | TRBJ2-3 | TRBV7-2 | TGTGCCAGCAGCTTATTGGGTGGAGGGAGCACAGATACGCAGTATTTT | CASSLLGGGSTDTQYF
NA | NA | TRBJ2-3 | TRBV15 | TGTGCCACCAGAAAGAGAATAGGTAGGAGCACAGATACGCAGTATTTT | CATRKRIGRSTDTQYF
NA | NA | TRBJ1-2 | TRBV28 | TGTGCTAGCAGCGCCGAGGGGGTTATTGGCTACACCTTC | CASSAEGVIGYTF
NA | TRBD1 | TRBJ1-2 | TRBV28 | TGTGCCAGCACCTTACCGGGAAACAGGGGGCGTGATGGCTACACCTTC | CASTLPGNRGRDGYTF
NA | TRBD2 | TRBJ2-2 | TRBV7-2 | TGTGCCAGCAGCAGAACCGGGACTAGCGGGAGTAAGCTGTTTTTT | CASSRTGTSGSKLFF
NA | TRBD1 | TRBJ1-5 | TRBV19 | TGTGCCAGTAGTATATACAGGGGTAGCAATCAGCCCCAGCATTTT | CASSIYRGSNQPQHF
NA | NA | TRBJ1-1 | TRBV5-6 | TGTGCCACATGGCGCAGATCAGCCTCCACTGAAGCTTTCTTT | CATWRRSASTEAFF
few | TRBD1 | TRBJ2-7 | TRBV11-1 | TGTGCCAGCAGCCAAGGACAGGGTAAGGGGTACGAGCAGTACTTC | CASSQGQGKGYEQYF
NA | NA | TRBJ1-5 | TRBV19 | TGTGCCAGTAGTCCAAGGGGCGAGCGAGGCAATCAGCCCCAGCATTTT | CASSPRGERGNQPQHF
NA | NA | TRBJ2-2 | TRBV7-3 | TGTGCCAGCAGCTTGCTAGCGACAAACACCGGGGAGCTGTTTTTT | CASSLLATNTGELFF
NA | NA | TRBJ1-1 | TRBV29-1 | TGCAGCGGGAGGAGGGGCGCACAGAACACTGAAGCTTTCTTT | CSGRRGAQNTEAFF
few | NA | TRBJ2-1 | TRBV20-1 | TGCAGTGCGTACAGGGGGGGTAATGAGCAGTTCTTC | CSAYRGGNEQFF
NA | NA | TRBJ2-7 | TRBV6-2/TRBV6-3 | TGTGCCAGCTTAGGACGGACCTACGAGCAGTACTTC | CASLGRTYEQYF
few | NA | TRBJ1-5 | TRBV6-5 | TGTGCCAGCAGTTATCTCGACGGGGGCAATCAGCCCCAGCATTTT | CASSYLDGGNQPQHF
few | TRBD2 | TRBJ2-7 | TRBV6-1 | TGTGCCAGCAGGCAGCGGGAGTCCTACGAGCAGTACTTC | CASRQRESYEQYF
NA | NA | TRBJ1-2 | TRBV18 | TGTGCCAGCTCACCGGGGGACCGTCATGGCTACACCTTC | CASSPGDRHGYTF
NA | NA | TRBJ2-4 | TRBV7-6 | TGTGCCAGCAGCTTATCACTTCAGACGATTCAGTACTTC | CASSLSLQTIQYF
NA | NA | TRBJ2-7 | TRBV7-9 | TGTGCCAGCAGCTTAGCGGTGGCTTCCTACGAGCAGTACTTC | CASSLAVASYEQYF
NA | TRBD1 | TRBJ2-1 | TRBV28 | TGTGCCACCGTGGGGACAGGGCCTTACAATGAGCAGTTCTTC | CATVGTGPYNEQFF
NA | TRBD1 | TRBJ1-2 | TRBV4-1 | TGCGCCAGCAGCCCCGGACAGGGTGGGTCATATGGCTACACCTTC | CASSPGQGGSYGYTF
NA | TRBD1 | TRBJ2-7 | TRBV6-1 | TGTGCCAGCAGAACCGGGACAGGGGGCTCCTACGAGCAGTACTTC | CASRTGTGGSYEQYF
few | NA | TRBJ1-6 | TRBV6-5 | TGTGCCAGCAGTTACGCCCCGAGGGGCGGTAATTCACCCCTCCACTTT | CASSYAPRGGNSPLHF
few | NA | TRBJ1-5 | TRBV7-8 | TGTGCCAGCAGCTTCTCTCCGGGACAGCCCCAGCATTTT | CASSFSPGQPQHF